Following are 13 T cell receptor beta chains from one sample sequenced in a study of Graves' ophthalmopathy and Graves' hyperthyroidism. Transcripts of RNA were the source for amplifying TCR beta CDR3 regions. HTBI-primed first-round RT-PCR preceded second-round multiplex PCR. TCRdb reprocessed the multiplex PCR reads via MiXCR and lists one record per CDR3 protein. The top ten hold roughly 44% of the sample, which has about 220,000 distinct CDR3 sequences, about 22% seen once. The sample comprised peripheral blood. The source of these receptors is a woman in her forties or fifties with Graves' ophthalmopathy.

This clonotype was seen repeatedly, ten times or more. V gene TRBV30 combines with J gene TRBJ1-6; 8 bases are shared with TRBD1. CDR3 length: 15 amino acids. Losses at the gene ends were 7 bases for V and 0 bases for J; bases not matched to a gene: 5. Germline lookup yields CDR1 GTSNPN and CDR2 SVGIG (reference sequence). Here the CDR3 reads CASTGGSSYNSPLHF. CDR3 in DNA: TGTGCCTCCACAGGGGGGAGCTCCTATAATTCACCCCTCCACTTT.

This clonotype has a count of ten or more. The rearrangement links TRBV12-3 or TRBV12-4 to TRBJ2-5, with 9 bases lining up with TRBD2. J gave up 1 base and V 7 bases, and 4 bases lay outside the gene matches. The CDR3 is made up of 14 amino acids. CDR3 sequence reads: CASTRSGGQETQYF. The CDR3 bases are TGTGCCAGCACCCGTAGCGGGGGCCAAGAGACCCAGTACTTC.

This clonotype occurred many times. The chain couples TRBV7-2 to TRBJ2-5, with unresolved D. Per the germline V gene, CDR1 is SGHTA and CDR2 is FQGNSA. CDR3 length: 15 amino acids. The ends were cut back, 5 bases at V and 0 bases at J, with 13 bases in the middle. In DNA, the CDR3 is TGTGCCAGCAGCGCGAAACTTCTGTACCAAGAGACCCAGTACTTC. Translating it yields CASSAKLLYQETQYF.

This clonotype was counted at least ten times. Here the CDR3 DNA reads TGTGCCAGCAGTGTGGGACTAGCGGGGGGCGAGCAGTACTTC. Translation gives CASSVGLAGGEQYF. The rearrangement uses TRBV2 and TRBJ2-7; 15 bases are a match to TRBD2. The junction had 1 base not matched to a gene; V was cut back by 4 bases and J by 6 bases. Germline V CDR1 and CDR2: SNHLY, FYNNEI. The CDR3 extends over 14 amino acids.

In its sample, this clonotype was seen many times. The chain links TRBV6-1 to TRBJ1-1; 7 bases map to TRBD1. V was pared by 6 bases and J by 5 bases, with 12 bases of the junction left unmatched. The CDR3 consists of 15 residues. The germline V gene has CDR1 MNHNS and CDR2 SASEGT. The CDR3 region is CASRMTGRGGTEAFF. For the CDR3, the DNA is TGTGCCAGCAGGATGACAGGGAGGGGAGGAACTGAAGCTTTCTTT.

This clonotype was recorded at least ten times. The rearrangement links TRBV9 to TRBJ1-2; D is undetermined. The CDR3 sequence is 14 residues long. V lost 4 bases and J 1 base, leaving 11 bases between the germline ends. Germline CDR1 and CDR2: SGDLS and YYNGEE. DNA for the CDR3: TGTGCCAGCAGCTCGGTCCAGATTAACTATGGCTACACCTTC. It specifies CASSSVQINYGYTF.

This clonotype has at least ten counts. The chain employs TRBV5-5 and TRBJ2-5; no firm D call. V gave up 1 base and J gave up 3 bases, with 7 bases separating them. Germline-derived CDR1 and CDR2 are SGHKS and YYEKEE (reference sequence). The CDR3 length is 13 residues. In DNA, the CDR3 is TGTGCCAGCAGCTTGAGTCGGAAAGAGACCCAGTACTTC. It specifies CASSLSRKETQYF.

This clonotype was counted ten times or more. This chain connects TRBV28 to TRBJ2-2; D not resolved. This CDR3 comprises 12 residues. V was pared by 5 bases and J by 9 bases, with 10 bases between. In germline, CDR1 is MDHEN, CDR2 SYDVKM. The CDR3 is CASSPTPWELFF. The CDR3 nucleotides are TGTGCCAGCAGTCCCACTCCCTGGGAGCTGTTTTTT. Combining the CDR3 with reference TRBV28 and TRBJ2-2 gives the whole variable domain DVKVTQSSRYLVKRTGEKVFLECVQDMDHENMFWYRQDPGLGLRLIYFSYDVKMKEKGDIPEGYSVSREKKERFSLILESASTNQTSMYLCASSPTPWELFFGEGSRLTVL.

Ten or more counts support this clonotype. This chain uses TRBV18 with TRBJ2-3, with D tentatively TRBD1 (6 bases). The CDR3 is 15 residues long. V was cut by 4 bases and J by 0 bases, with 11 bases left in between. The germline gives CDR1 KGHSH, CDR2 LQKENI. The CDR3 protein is CASSQRQASTDTQYF. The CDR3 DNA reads TGTGCCAGCTCACAACGACAGGCTAGCACAGATACGCAGTATTTT.

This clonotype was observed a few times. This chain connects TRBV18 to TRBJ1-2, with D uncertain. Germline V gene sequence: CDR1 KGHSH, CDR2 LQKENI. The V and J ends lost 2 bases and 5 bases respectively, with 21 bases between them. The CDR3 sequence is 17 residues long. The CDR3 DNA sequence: TGTGCCAGCTCACCATCATCACCCCGTGCAGGAGGTTATGGCTACACCTTC. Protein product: CASSPSSPRAGGYGYTF.

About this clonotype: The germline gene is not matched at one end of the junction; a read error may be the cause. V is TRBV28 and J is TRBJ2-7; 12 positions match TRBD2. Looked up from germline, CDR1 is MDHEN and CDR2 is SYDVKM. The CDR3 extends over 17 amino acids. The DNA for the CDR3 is TGTGCCAGCAGTTTCCTCCAGACTAGCGGGAGATCCTACGAGCAGTGCTTC. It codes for CASSFLQTSGRSYEQCF.

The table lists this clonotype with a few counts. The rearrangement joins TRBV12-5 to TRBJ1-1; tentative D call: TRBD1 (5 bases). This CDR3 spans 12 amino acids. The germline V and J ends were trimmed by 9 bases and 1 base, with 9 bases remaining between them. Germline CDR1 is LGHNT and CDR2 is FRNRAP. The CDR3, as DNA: TGTGCTAGCTCCGGGGGGAACACTGAAGCTTTCTTT. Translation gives CASSGGNTEAFF.

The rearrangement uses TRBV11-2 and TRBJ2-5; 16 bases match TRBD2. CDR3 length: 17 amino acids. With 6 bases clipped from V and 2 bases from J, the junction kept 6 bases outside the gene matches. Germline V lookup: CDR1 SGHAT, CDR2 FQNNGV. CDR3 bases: TGTGCCAGCAGAACGGGACTAGCGGGAGGGTTTCAAGAGACCCAGTACTTC. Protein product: CASRTGLAGGFQETQYF.